This TCR beta chain was recorded in a study of blood T cell repertoires in COVID-19. The germline V gene encodes CDR1 SGHAT and CDR2 FQNNGV. With 3 bases clipped from V and 1 base from J, the junction kept 4 bases outside the gene matches. This CDR3 region has 15 residues. The protocol was immunoSEQ multiplex PCR, while the TCRdb copy is restricted to in-frame clones and leaves out a portion. The sample lists about 190,000 clones; around 84% were seen once. Sequencing was carried out using peripheral blood. The chain recombines TRBV11-2 with TRBJ1-1; the match to TRBD1 covers 8 bases. The sequence was obtained from a young man with active or convalescent COVID-19. The CDR3: CASSLRQGSNTEAFF. The CDR3 DNA follows: TGTGCCAGCAGCTTGAGACAGGGGTCGAACACTGAAGCTTTCTTT. The whole variable domain, filled in from reference TRBV11-2 and TRBJ1-1, reads EAGVAQSPRYKIIEKRQSVAFWCNPISGHATLYWYQQILGQGPKLLIQFQNNGVVDDSQLPKDRFSAERLKGVDSTLKIQPAKLEDSAVYLCASSLRQGSNTEAFFGQGTRLTVV.